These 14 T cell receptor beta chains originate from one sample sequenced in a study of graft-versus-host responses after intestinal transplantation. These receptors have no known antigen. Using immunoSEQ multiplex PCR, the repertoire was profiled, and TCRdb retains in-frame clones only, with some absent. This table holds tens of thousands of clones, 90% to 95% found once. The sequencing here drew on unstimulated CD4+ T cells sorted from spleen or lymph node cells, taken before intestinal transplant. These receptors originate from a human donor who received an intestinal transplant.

The CDR3 spells CASSPVPGVQETQYF. In DNA form, the CDR3 reads TGTGCCAGCTCACCCGTCCCGGGAGTCCAAGAGACCCAGTACTTC. The chain links TRBV18 to TRBJ2-5; possibly TRBD2 for D (6 bases). Germline V lookup: CDR1 KGHSH, CDR2 LQKENI. The CDR3 covers 15 residues. Trimming removed 3 bases at V and 1 base at J, with 12 bases between.

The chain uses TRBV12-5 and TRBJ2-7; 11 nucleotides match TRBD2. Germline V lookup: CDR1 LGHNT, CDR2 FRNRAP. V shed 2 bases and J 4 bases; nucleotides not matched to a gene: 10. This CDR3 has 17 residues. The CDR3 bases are TGTGCTAGTGGTTTGTCCCATAGCGGGGGGGCTATTTACGAGCAGTACTTC. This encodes CASGLSHSGGAIYEQYF.

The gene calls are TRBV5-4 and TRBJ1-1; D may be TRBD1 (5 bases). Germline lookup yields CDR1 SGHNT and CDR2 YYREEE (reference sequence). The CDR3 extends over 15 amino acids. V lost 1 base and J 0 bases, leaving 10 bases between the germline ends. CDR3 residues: CASSLHAGMNTEAFF. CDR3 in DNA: TGTGCCAGCAGCTTGCATGCAGGGATGAACACTGAAGCTTTCTTT.

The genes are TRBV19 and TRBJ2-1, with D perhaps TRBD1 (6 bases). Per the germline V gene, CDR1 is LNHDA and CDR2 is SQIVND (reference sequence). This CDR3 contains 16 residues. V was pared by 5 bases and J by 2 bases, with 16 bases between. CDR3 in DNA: TGTGCCAGTAGTCCCCCCCCAGGGGCCGCCTACAATGAGCAGTTCTTC. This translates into CASSPPPGAAYNEQFF.

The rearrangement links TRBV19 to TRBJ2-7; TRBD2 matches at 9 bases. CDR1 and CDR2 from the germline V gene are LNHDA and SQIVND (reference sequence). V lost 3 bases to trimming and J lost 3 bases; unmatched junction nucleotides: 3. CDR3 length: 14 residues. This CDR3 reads CASSMASGVYEQYF. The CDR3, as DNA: TGTGCCAGTAGTATGGCTAGCGGGGTCTACGAGCAGTACTTC. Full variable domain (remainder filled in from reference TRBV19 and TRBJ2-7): DGGITQSPKYLFRKEGQNVTLSCEQNLNHDAMYWYRQDPGQGLRLIYYSQIVNDFQKGDIAEGYSVSREKKESFPLTVTSAQKNPTAFYLCASSMASGVYEQYFGPGTRLTVT.

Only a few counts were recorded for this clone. The CDR3 loop is CASGPSGGGTEAFF. CDR3 DNA: TGTGCTAGTGGTCCGTCAGGGGGTGGCACTGAAGCTTTCTTT. This chain connects TRBV12-5 to TRBJ1-1, with 7 bases identical to TRBD1. V was pared by 5 bases and J by 4 bases, with 7 bases of the junction left unmatched. This CDR3 contains 14 residues. Germline lookup yields CDR1 LGHNT and CDR2 FRNRAP.

CDR3 region: CASSFSGGGETQYF. As DNA, the CDR3 is TGTGCCAGCAGCTTTAGCGGGGGGGGCGAGACCCAGTACTTC. The chain links TRBV7-2 to TRBJ2-5; 11 bases fit TRBD2. Germline values: CDR1 SGHTA, CDR2 FQGNSA. V lost 3 bases, J lost 5 bases, and 2 bases stayed unmatched. The CDR3 is made up of 14 amino acids.

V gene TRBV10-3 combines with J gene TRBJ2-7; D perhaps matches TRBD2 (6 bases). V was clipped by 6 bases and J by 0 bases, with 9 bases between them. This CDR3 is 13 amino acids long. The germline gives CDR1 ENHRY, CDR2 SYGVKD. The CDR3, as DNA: TGTGCCATCAGCCCTAGCGACTCCTACGAGCAGTACTTC. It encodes CAISPSDSYEQYF.

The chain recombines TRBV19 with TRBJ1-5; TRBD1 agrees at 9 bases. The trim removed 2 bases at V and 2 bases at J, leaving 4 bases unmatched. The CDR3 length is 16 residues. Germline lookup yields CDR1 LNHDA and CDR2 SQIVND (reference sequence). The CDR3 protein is CASSISRDRGNQPQHF. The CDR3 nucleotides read TGTGCCAGTAGTATAAGCCGGGACAGGGGCAATCAGCCCCAGCATTTT.

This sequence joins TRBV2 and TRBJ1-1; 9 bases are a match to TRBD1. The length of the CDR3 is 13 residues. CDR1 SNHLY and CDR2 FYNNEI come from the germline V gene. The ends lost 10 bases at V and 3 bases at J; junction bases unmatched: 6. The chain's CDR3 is CAIRTGVHTEAFF. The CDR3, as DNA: TGTGCCATCCGGACAGGGGTACACACTGAAGCTTTCTTT.

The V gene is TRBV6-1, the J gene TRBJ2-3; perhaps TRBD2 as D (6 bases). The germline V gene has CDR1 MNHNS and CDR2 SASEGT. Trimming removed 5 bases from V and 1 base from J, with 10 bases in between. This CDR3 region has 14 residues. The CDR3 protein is CASSSPSGTDTQYF. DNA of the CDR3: TGTGCCAGCAGTAGCCCTAGCGGCACAGATACGCAGTATTTT.

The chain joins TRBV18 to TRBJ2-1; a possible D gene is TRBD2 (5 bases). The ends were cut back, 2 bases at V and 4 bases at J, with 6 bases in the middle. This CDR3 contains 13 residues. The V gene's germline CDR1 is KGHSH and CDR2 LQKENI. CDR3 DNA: TGTGCCAGCTCACCAGGGAGTTACAATGAGCAGTTCTTC. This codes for CASSPGSYNEQFF.

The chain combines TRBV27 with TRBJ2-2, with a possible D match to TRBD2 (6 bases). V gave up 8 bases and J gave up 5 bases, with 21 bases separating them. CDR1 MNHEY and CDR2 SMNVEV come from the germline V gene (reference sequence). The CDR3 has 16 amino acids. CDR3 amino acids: CASQNSGGFGTGELFF. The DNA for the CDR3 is TGTGCCAGCCAAAACTCTGGGGGGTTCGGGACCGGGGAGCTGTTTTTT.

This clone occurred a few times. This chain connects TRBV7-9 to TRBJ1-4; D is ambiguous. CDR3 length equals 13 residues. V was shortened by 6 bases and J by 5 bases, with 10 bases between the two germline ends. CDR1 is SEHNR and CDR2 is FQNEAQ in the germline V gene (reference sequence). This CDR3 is CASRRSGNEKLFF. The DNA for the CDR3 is TGTGCCAGCAGACGCAGCGGGAATGAAAAACTGTTTTTT. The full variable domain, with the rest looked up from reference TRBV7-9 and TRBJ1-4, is DTGVSQNPRHKITKRGQNVTFRCDPISEHNRLYWYRQTLGQGPEFLTYFQNEAQLEKSRLLSDRFSAERPKGSFSTLEIQRTEQGDSAMYLCASRRSGNEKLFFGSGTQLSVL.